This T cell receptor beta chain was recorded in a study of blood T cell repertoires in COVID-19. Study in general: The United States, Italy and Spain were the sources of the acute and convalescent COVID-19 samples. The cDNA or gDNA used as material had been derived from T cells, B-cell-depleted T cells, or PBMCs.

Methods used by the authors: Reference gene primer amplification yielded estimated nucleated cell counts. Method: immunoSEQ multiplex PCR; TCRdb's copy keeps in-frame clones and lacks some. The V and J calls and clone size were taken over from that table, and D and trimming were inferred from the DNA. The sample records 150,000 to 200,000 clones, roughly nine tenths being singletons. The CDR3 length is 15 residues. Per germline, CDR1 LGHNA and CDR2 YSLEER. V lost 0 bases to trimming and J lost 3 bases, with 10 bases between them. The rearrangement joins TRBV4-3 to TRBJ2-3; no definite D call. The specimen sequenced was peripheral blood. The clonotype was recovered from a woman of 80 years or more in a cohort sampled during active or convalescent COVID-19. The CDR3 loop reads CASSQDSRRTDTQYF. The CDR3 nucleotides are TGCGCCAGCAGCCAAGATAGTCGCCGAACAGATACGCAGTATTTT.